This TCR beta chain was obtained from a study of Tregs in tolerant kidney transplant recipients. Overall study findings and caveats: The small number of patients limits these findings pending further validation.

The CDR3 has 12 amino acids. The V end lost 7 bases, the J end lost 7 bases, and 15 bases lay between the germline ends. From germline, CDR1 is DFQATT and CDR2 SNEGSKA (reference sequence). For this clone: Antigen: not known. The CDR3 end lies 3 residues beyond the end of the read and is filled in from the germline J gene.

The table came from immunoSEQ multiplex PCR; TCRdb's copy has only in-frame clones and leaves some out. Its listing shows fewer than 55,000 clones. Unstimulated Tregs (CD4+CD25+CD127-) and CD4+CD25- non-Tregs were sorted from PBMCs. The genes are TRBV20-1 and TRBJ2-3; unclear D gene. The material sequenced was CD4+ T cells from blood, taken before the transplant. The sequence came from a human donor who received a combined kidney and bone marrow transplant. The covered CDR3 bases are TGCAGTGGCTTAGAACCCCCTAATACG. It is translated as CSGLEPPNT. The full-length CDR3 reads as CSGLEPPNTQYF.